A selection of T cell receptor beta chains follows, all from one sample in a study of vaccination and CD4 T cells after COVID-19. The antigens of these receptors remain unknown. TCRdb re-derived calls from the PCR reads in MiXCR, one entry per CDR3 protein. Counted here are 7,000 or so distinct CDR3 sequences, roughly 36% occurring once; the ten biggest clones make up about 30%. Input material: CD4+ T cells from blood, cultured in vitro. Receptors were obtained from a human donor in good health. The CDR3 runs from the conserved cysteine through the conserved F or W.

CDR3 protein: CSARASEYQPQHF
J gene: TRBJ1-5
V gene: TRBV20-1

CDR3 protein: CASSYYPPGARTDTQYF
J gene: TRBJ2-3
V gene: TRBV6-5

CDR3 protein: CASSGNSGGSGNEQFF
J gene: TRBJ2-1
V gene: TRBV6-1

CDR3 protein: CASSPGARLHTDTQYF
J gene: TRBJ2-3
V gene: TRBV19

CDR3 protein: CSAIGGGNMSYEQYF
J gene: TRBJ2-7
V gene: TRBV20-1

CDR3 protein: CASRGQYNSPLHF
J gene: TRBJ1-6
V gene: TRBV5-8

CDR3 protein: CASSVGAVGGMNTEAFF
J gene: TRBJ1-1
V gene: TRBV2

CDR3 protein: CASSLPPQGNSNQPQHF
J gene: TRBJ1-5
V gene: TRBV12-3/TRBV12-4

CDR3 protein: CASSQVDLGLFIYNEQFF
J gene: TRBJ2-1
V gene: TRBV4-1

CDR3 protein: CASEGGGRPGDTGELFF
J gene: TRBJ2-2
V gene: TRBV6-1

CDR3 protein: CASSLGTATNYGYTF
J gene: TRBJ1-2
V gene: TRBV7-9

CDR3 protein: CASSPTGGGQPQHF
J gene: TRBJ1-5
V gene: TRBV12-3/TRBV12-4

CDR3 protein: CASSGELVTEAFF
J gene: TRBJ1-1
V gene: TRBV6-1

CDR3 protein: CAWSGQVNTEAFF
J gene: TRBJ1-1
V gene: TRBV30

CDR3 protein: CSASLRDREQPQHF
J gene: TRBJ1-5
V gene: TRBV20-1

CDR3 protein: CSARDPTGDTEAFF
J gene: TRBJ1-1
V gene: TRBV20-1

CDR3 protein: CASSLLGTPLQPQHF
J gene: TRBJ1-5
V gene: TRBV5-5

CDR3 protein: CASSESGFGTEAFF
J gene: TRBJ1-1
V gene: TRBV2

CDR3 protein: CASEDGTNTGELFF
J gene: TRBJ2-2
V gene: TRBV6-1

CDR3 protein: CASSKTGVNIQYF
J gene: TRBJ2-4
V gene: TRBV12-3/TRBV12-4

CDR3 protein: CASSSTARDTQYF
J gene: TRBJ2-3
V gene: TRBV7-9

CDR3 protein: CASSLEQPTDTQYF
J gene: TRBJ2-3
V gene: TRBV5-1

CDR3 protein: CATSRETGVSEAFF
J gene: TRBJ1-1
V gene: TRBV15

CDR3 protein: CSARGLAGHETQYF
J gene: TRBJ2-5
V gene: TRBV20-1